Listed below are T cell receptor beta chains from one sample, sequenced in a study of T cells after posttransplantation cyclophosphamide. Profiled with immunoSEQ multiplex PCR; TCRdb holds only in-frame clones, not every one. The sample was found to contain tens of thousands of clones, and every one recurs. The sample was PBMCs, taken after allogeneic stem cell transplant with posttransplant cyclophosphamide. These receptors were obtained from a male patient under 35 who received an allogeneic stem cell transplant from a related donor, was CMV-positive, and had no GVHD. The T cells may partly be graft donor cells. The CDR3 runs from the conserved cysteine through the conserved F or W. The D gene is left open where the match is weak. Rows may omit the clone size; those that give it use once, few, many or a size class.

J: TRBJ2-3; D: -; V: TRBV11-3; size: many; CDR3: CASSGRGRDTQYF; DNA: TGTGCCAGCAGCGGTAGAGGCCGGGATACGCAGTATTTT
J: TRBJ2-1; D: -; V: TRBV27; size: -; CDR3: CASSTGPTALGPSYNEQFF; DNA: TGTGCCAGCAGTACGGGTCCTACAGCTCTGGGGCCCTCCTACAATGAGCAGTTCTTC
J: TRBJ1-1; D: -; V: TRBV5-1; size: many; CDR3: CASSLVPGVMYTEAFF; DNA: TGCGCCAGCAGCTTGGTGCCAGGGGTTATGTACACTGAAGCTTTCTTT
J: TRBJ2-5; D: TRBD2; V: TRBV27; size: many; CDR3: CASSLSLAGGYETQYF; DNA: TGTGCCAGCAGTTTATCGCTAGCGGGAGGGTATGAGACCCAGTACTTC
J: TRBJ2-5; D: -; V: TRBV30; size: many; CDR3: CAWSTGQETQYF; DNA: TGTGCCTGGAGTACTGGTCAAGAGACCCAGTACTTC
J: TRBJ1-5; D: -; V: TRBV19; size: many; CDR3: CASMIAKYSNQPQHF; DNA: TGTGCCAGTATGATCGCTAAATATAGCAATCAGCCCCAGCATTTT
J: TRBJ2-1; D: TRBD1; V: TRBV29-1; size: many; CDR3: CSVEGPGTVYNEQFF; DNA: TGCAGCGTTGAAGGCCCCGGGACAGTCTACAATGAGCAGTTCTTC
J: TRBJ2-2; D: TRBD1; V: TRBV6-1; size: many; CDR3: CASTSDRPYTGELFF; DNA: TGTGCCAGCACCTCGGACAGGCCCTACACCGGGGAGCTGTTTTTT
J: TRBJ2-7; D: TRBD2; V: TRBV27; size: many; CDR3: CASSSRDYSSEQYF; DNA: TGTGCCAGCAGTTCCCGGGACTATTCCTCCGAGCAGTACTTC
J: TRBJ2-7; D: -; V: TRBV4-2; size: many; CDR3: CASSQVMGSSYEQYF; DNA: TGTGCCAGCAGCCAAGTAATGGGCAGCTCCTACGAGCAGTACTTC
J: TRBJ1-1; D: -; V: TRBV5-6; size: many; CDR3: CASSLAGVGDTEAFF; DNA: TGTGCCAGCAGCTTGGCGGGGGTCGGGGACACTGAAGCTTTCTTT
J: TRBJ2-7; D: -; V: TRBV28; size: many; CDR3: CASSLSAFYSTYEQYF; DNA: TGTGCCAGCAGTTTATCTGCATTCTACAGCACCTACGAGCAGTACTTC
J: TRBJ2-7; D: -; V: TRBV21-1; size: many; CDR3: CASSKASGGYEQYF; DNA: TGTGCCAGCAGCAAAGCTAGCGGGGGTTACGAGCAGTACTTC
J: TRBJ1-6; D: TRBD1; V: TRBV7-3; size: many; CDR3: CASSLRDSSYNSPLHF; DNA: TGTGCCAGCAGCCTACGGGACAGCTCCTATAATTCACCCCTCCACTTT
J: TRBJ2-7; D: TRBD1; V: TRBV18; size: many; CDR3: CASSPDRYEQYF; DNA: TGTGCCAGCTCACCGGACAGGTACGAGCAGTACTTC
J: TRBJ1-6; D: -; V: TRBV27; size: many; CDR3: CASRLRGARNSPLHF; DNA: TGTGCCAGCAGACTTCGGGGGGCGCGTAATTCACCCCTCCACTTT
J: TRBJ1-4; D: TRBD1; V: TRBV9; size: many; CDR3: CASSVAGTGDEKLFF; DNA: TGTGCCAGCAGCGTAGCCGGGACAGGGGATGAAAAACTGTTTTTT
J: TRBJ1-2; D: TRBD1; V: TRBV7-9; size: many; CDR3: CASSLGTGDGYGYTF; DNA: TGTGCCAGCAGCTTAGGGACAGGGGATGGCTATGGCTACACCTTC
J: TRBJ1-2; D: -; V: TRBV7-9; size: many; CDR3: CASSLDEEGGYGYTF; DNA: TGTGCCAGCAGCCTCGATGAGGAGGGCGGCTATGGCTACACCTTC
J: TRBJ1-1; D: -; V: TRBV27; size: many; CDR3: CASSLSSLNTEAFF; DNA: TGTGCCAGCAGTTTATCGAGCTTGAACACTGAAGCTTTCTTT
J: TRBJ1-2; D: -; V: TRBV5-1; size: many; CDR3: CASSTSGDFGGYTF; DNA: TGCGCCAGCAGCACGTCAGGGGATTTCGGGGGCTACACCTTC
J: TRBJ1-2; D: -; V: TRBV11-2; size: many; CDR3: CASSISGRSYGYTF; DNA: TGTGCCAGCAGCATATCGGGTCGTTCCTATGGCTACACCTTC
J: TRBJ1-1; D: TRBD1; V: TRBV27; size: many; CDR3: CASSLGTGRNTEAFF; DNA: TGTGCCAGCAGTTTGGGGACAGGGAGAAACACTGAAGCTTTCTTT
J: TRBJ2-2; D: TRBD2; V: TRBV23-1; size: -; CDR3: CASSHPPFCRLAGVAGELFF; DNA: TGCGCCAGCAGTCATCCACCCTTCTGCCGACTAGCGGGAGTTGCCGGGGAGCTGTTTTTT
J: TRBJ1-4; D: -; V: TRBV10-2; size: many; CDR3: CASSETNEKLFF; DNA: TGCGCCAGCAGTGAAACAAATGAAAAACTGTTTTTT
J: TRBJ2-1; D: -; V: TRBV5-6; size: many; CDR3: CASSSRGLTYSSYNEQFF; DNA: TGTGCCAGCAGCTCGCGAGGTTTGACGTATTCCTCCTACAATGAGCAGTTCTTC
J: TRBJ2-1; D: TRBD2; V: TRBV5-4; size: many; CDR3: CASTGRVAGGNEQFF; DNA: TGTGCCAGCACGGGGAGGGTAGCGGGGGGTAATGAGCAGTTCTTC
J: TRBJ2-7; D: -; V: TRBV11-2; size: -; CDR3: CASSLAAGRKGPWDYEQYF; DNA: TGTGCCAGCAGCTTAGCGGCAGGGAGGAAGGGGCCTTGGGACTACGAGCAGTACTTC
J: TRBJ2-5; D: TRBD2; V: TRBV19; size: many; CDR3: CASSRDASGKTQYF; DNA: TGTGCCAGTAGTAGGGATGCTAGCGGTAAGACCCAGTACTTC
J: TRBJ2-7; D: -; V: TRBV27; size: -; CDR3: CASSFHGEYEQYF; DNA: TGTGCCAGCAGTTTCCACGGGGAATACGAGCAGTACTTC
J: TRBJ2-5; D: TRBD2; V: TRBV5-1; size: many; CDR3: CASSPAGSQETQYF; DNA: TGCGCCAGCAGTCCAGCGGGATCCCAAGAGACCCAGTACTTC
J: TRBJ2-7; D: TRBD2; V: TRBV5-1; size: many; CDR3: CASSLLGLAGGSYEQYF; DNA: TGCGCCAGCAGCTTGTTGGGACTAGCGGGGGGGTCCTACGAGCAGTACTTC
J: TRBJ2-7; D: TRBD1; V: TRBV28; size: many; CDR3: CASSSGTVMGEQYF; DNA: TGTGCCAGCAGTTCCGGGACAGTAATGGGCGAGCAGTACTTC
J: TRBJ2-3; D: TRBD2; V: TRBV28; size: many; CDR3: CASSLLAGGSTDTQYF; DNA: TGTGCCAGCAGTTTATTAGCGGGAGGATCGACAGATACGCAGTATTTT